The source of this TCR beta chain is a study of T cells in Graves' hyperthyroidism and ophthalmopathy. Regarding the study as a whole: The majority of expanded thyroid clonotypes above 0.001 also appeared in blood.

This clonotype was seen repeatedly, ten times or more. Its matching antigen is unknown. V trimming: 6 bases; J trimming: 2 bases; junction bases outside the gene matches: 14. Germline lookup yields CDR1 DFQATT and CDR2 SNEGSKA (reference sequence). The CDR3 is 16 residues long. The TCR beta CDR3 regions underwent amplification using RNA transcripts as the source. When the TCR CDR3 underwent first-round RT-PCR, the HTBI primer set was used. TCRdb reprocessed the multiplex PCR reads with MiXCR, giving one entry per CDR3 protein. The sample comprises some 98,000 distinct CDR3 sequences, roughly 39% of which are singletons, and approximately 10% rests with the top ten.

Source material: peripheral blood or thyroid tissue (not recorded which). The receptor comes from a woman aged 30 to 39 with Graves' hyperthyroidism. The chain has TRBV20-1 and TRBJ2-5, with 8 nucleotides matching TRBD2. CDR3 in DNA: TGCAGTGCCCCTTCATACGGGAGGGGGGGGCAAGAGACCCAGTACTTC. This sequence encodes CSAPSYGRGGQETQYF.